The 20 T cell receptor beta chains in this list originate from one sample, sequenced in a study of T cell responses to AZD1222 COVID-19 vaccine. Profiled with immunoSEQ multiplex PCR; TCRdb holds only in-frame clones, not every one. The sample carries 95,000 to 100,000 clones, about 90% recorded once. Specimen: peripheral blood, collected on day 0 of AZD1222 vaccination. All receptors come from an adult in good health.

The chain employs TRBV9 and TRBJ2-6; TRBD2 is a possible D gene (5 bases). The ends were cut back, 3 bases at V and 3 bases at J, with 16 bases in the middle. The CDR3 has 17 amino acids. Germline-derived CDR1 and CDR2 are SGDLS and YYNGEE. The CDR3 protein is CASSARGKGSGANVLTF. As DNA, the CDR3 is TGTGCCAGCAGCGCCCGAGGGAAGGGTAGTGGGGCCAACGTCCTGACTTTC.

In this sample, this clone turned up a few times. The chain recombines TRBV29-1 with TRBJ2-5; D gene unclear. This CDR3 is 14 amino acids long. Germline V CDR1 and CDR2: SQVTM, ANQGSEA. The V end lost 1 base, the J end lost 5 bases, and 14 bases lay between the germline ends. CDR3 nucleotide sequence: TGCAGCGTTGAAGGTCCTAGGTCTTGGGAGACCCAGTACTTC. Its protein is CSVEGPRSWETQYF.

The J gene is TRBJ2-3, the V gene TRBV10-1, with D possibly matching TRBD2 (6 bases). This CDR3 has 15 residues. Germline assignment: CDR1 WNHNN and CDR2 SYGVQD (reference sequence). Trimming took off 5 bases at V and 5 bases at J, with 17 bases between the two ends. Here the CDR3 reads CASSPTRLNRDTQYF. Written as DNA, the CDR3 is TGCGCCAGCAGTCCGACTAGGTTAAACCGAGATACGCAGTATTTT.

The chain combines TRBV9 with TRBJ2-1; maybe TRBD2 (6 bases). Germline-derived CDR1 and CDR2 are SGDLS and YYNGEE. V was cut by 4 bases and J by 2 bases, with 13 bases left in between. This CDR3 is 15 amino acids long. The DNA for the CDR3 is TGTGCCAGCAGCTCCCAGCGGGCCCCCTACAATGAGCAGTTCTTC. Protein: CASSSQRAPYNEQFF.

The gene calls are TRBV29-1 and TRBJ1-2, with 9 bases lining up with TRBD1. The trim removed 8 bases at V and 3 bases at J, leaving 4 bases unmatched. The CDR3 is 12 amino acids. CDR1 is SQVTM, CDR2 ANQGSEA, per germline. The CDR3 loop reads CSLRQGDYGYTF. CDR3 DNA: TGCAGCTTGCGACAGGGGGACTATGGCTACACCTTC.

The J gene is TRBJ2-7, the V gene TRBV5-1; D remains ambiguous. The ends were cut back, 4 bases at V and 2 bases at J, with 16 bases in the middle. The CDR3 has 15 residues. Germline V lookup: CDR1 SGHRS, CDR2 YFSETQ. The CDR3 DNA is TGCGCCAGCAGCCCGAAGCCGGACCAGACCTACGAGCAGTACTTC. Residues: CASSPKPDQTYEQYF.

The chain links TRBV5-4 to TRBJ1-6; D might be TRBD1 (5 bases). This CDR3 spans 15 amino acids. Germline values: CDR1 SGHNT, CDR2 YYREEE (reference sequence). Deletions cut 0 bases from V and 8 bases from J, with 12 bases between. The CDR3 DNA reads as TGTGCCAGCAGCTTGGGTCCCGGGACGGATTCACCCCTCCACTTT. Amino acid sequence: CASSLGPGTDSPLHF.

The chain joins TRBV25-1 to TRBJ1-5; the D gene is possibly TRBD1 (6 bases). Looked up from germline, CDR1 is MGHDK and CDR2 is SYGVNS. The CDR3 is made up of 16 amino acids. Trimming removed 2 bases at V and 3 bases at J, with 14 bases between. CDR3 amino acids: CASSEGGGYSNQPQHF. Here the CDR3 DNA reads TGTGCCAGCAGTGAAGGGGGCGGCTACTCCAATCAGCCCCAGCATTTT.

This sequence joins TRBV4-1 and TRBJ2-7; D is unresolved. This CDR3 is 15 amino acids long. CDR1 is MGHRA, CDR2 YSYEKL, per germline. Trimming took off 0 bases at V and 2 bases at J, with 11 bases between the two ends. The CDR3 DNA is TGCGCCAGCAGCCAAGACCCAACCTTAACCTACGAGCAGTACTTC. Its translation is CASSQDPTLTYEQYF.

V gene TRBV28 combines with J gene TRBJ2-7; 7 bases map to TRBD2. This CDR3 has 15 residues. J gave up 2 bases and V 3 bases, and 7 bases lay outside the gene matches. Germline V gene data show CDR1 as MDHEN and CDR2 as SYDVKM. The DNA of the CDR3 is TGTGCCAGCAGTTTGTCCCCTAGCGGACCCTACGAGCAGTACTTC. Translating it yields CASSLSPSGPYEQYF.

The rearrangement links TRBV4-1 to TRBJ1-2, with 10 bases matching TRBD1. The CDR3 spans 15 residues. Germline V gives CDR1 MGHRA, CDR2 YSYEKL. V lost 6 bases, J lost 1 base, and 5 bases stayed unmatched. The CDR3 reads CASSERTGGNYGYTF. The CDR3 region has the DNA TGCGCCAGCAGTGAGAGGACAGGGGGTAACTATGGCTACACCTTC.

The rearrangement links TRBV10-2 to TRBJ1-1; D uncertain. With 3 bases removed from V and 1 base from J, the gap between germline ends came to 9 bases. The length of the CDR3 is 14 residues. In germline, CDR1 is WSHSY, CDR2 SAAADI. CDR3 nucleotide sequence: TGCGCCAGCAGTGAATTGAGGGAGAACACTGAAGCTTTCTTT. Amino acids: CASSELRENTEAFF.

This clone was detected a few times. The chain carries TRBV18 and TRBJ1-2; 7 positions agree with TRBD1. Per germline, CDR1 KGHSH and CDR2 LQKENI. V gave up 2 bases and J gave up 4 bases; unmatched junction bases: 7. The CDR3 runs 15 residues. The CDR3 nucleotides read TGTGCCAGCTCACCAAGGGGACAGCAGTCCTATGGCTACACCTTC. Translating it yields CASSPRGQQSYGYTF.

The V call is TRBV5-1, the J call TRBJ2-1; D unclear. Trimming shortened V by 0 bases and J by 0 bases, and 10 bases separated the two germline ends. Germline V lookup: CDR1 SGHRS, CDR2 YFSETQ. The CDR3 runs 16 residues. The CDR3 DNA sequence: TGCGCCAGCAGCTTGGAGCCAGCGAGCTCCTACAATGAGCAGTTCTTC. The encoded protein is CASSLEPASSYNEQFF.

The chain has TRBV3-1 (or the pseudogene TRBV3-2) and TRBJ2-3, with D possibly TRBD1 on 5 matching bases. The CDR3 runs 17 residues. The V gene's germline CDR1 is LGHDT and CDR2 YNNKEL (reference sequence). V was cut by 1 base and J by 2 bases, with 16 bases left in between. CDR3 DNA: TGTGCCAGCAGCCAAGCCAGACAGCGCGGCTCCACAGATACGCAGTATTTT. This codes for CASSQARQRGSTDTQYF.

DNA of the CDR3: TGTGCCAGCAGCTTAGAAACAAGAGCCGAGCAGTACTTC. This translates into CASSLETRAEQYF. The rearrangement links TRBV7-9 to TRBJ2-7; D is unresolved. With 1 base removed from V and 6 bases from J, the gap between germline ends came to 10 bases. Germline CDR1 and CDR2: SEHNR and FQNEAQ (reference sequence). The CDR3 runs 13 residues.

The chain combines TRBV18 with TRBJ2-7; a possible D gene is TRBD2 (5 bases). This CDR3 contains 12 residues. Germline CDR1 reads KGHSH; CDR2 reads LQKENI. The germline V and J ends were trimmed by 6 bases and 2 bases, with 8 bases remaining between them. DNA for the CDR3: TGTGCCAGCTCCCCCGGGACCTACGAGCAGTACTTC. This sequence encodes CASSPGTYEQYF.

The chain carries TRBV6-5 and TRBJ2-1; weak D call: TRBD1 (6 bases). V lost 0 bases, J lost 9 bases, and 15 bases lay in between. This CDR3 is built from 15 residues. Germline lookup yields CDR1 MNHEY and CDR2 SVGAGI. CDR3 sequence reads: CASSYSAMGAREQFF. CDR3 in DNA: TGTGCCAGCAGTTACTCGGCAATGGGGGCGCGTGAGCAGTTCTTC.

This rearrangement joins TRBV10-3 to TRBJ2-7; TRBD2 aligns across 15 bases. This CDR3 contains 15 residues. CDR1 and CDR2 from the germline V gene are ENHRY and SYGVKD. V trimming: 10 bases; J trimming: 5 bases; junction bases outside the gene matches: 9. The chain's CDR3 is CATGLAGGPYHEQYF. The CDR3 DNA is TGTGCCACTGGACTAGCGGGAGGGCCGTACCACGAGCAGTACTTC.

The gene calls are TRBV30 and TRBJ1-1; a possible D gene is TRBD1 (5 bases). V was pared by 0 bases and J by 5 bases, with 16 bases between. Looked up from germline, CDR1 is GTSNPN and CDR2 is SVGIG (reference sequence). The CDR3 is 15 residues long. The CDR3 DNA follows: TGTGCCTGGAGTGTCGATATTCCAGGGAGAACTGAAGCTTTCTTT. It translates to CAWSVDIPGRTEAFF.